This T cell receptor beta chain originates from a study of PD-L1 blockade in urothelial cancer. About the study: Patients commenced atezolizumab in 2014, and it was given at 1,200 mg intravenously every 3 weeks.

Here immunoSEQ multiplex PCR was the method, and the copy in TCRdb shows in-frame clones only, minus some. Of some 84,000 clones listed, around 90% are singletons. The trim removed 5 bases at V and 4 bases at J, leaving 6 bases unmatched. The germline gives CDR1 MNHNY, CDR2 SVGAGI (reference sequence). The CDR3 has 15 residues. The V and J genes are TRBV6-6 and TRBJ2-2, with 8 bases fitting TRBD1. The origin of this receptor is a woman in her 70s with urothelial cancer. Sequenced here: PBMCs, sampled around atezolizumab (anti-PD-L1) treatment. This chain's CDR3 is CASSTQGASTGELFF. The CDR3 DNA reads TGTGCCAGCAGTACTCAGGGGGCCAGCACCGGGGAGCTGTTTTTT.